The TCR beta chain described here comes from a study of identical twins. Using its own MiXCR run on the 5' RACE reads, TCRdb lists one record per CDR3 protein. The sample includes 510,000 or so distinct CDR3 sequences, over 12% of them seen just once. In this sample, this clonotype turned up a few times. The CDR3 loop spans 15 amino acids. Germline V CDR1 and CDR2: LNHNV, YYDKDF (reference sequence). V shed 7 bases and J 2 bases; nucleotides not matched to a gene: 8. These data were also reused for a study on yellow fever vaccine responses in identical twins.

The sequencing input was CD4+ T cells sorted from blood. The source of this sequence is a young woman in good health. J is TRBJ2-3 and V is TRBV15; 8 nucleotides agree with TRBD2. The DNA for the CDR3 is TGTGCCACCAACCCGGTAGCGGGACTCACAGATACGCAGTATTTT. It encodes CATNPVAGLTDTQYF. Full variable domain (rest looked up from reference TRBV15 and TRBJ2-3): DAMVIQNPRYQVTQFGKPVTLSCSQTLNHNVMYWYQQKSSQAPKLLFHYYDKDFNNEADTPDNFQSRRPNTSFCFLDIRSPGLGDTAMYLCATNPVAGLTDTQYFGPGTRLTVL.